This paragraph covers one T cell receptor (beta chain) sequence. The source of the sample is a study of blood T cell repertoires in COVID-19. Looking at the study overall: The United States, Italy and Spain provided the acute and convalescent COVID-19 samples.

CDR3 length: 15 residues. Germline CDR1 and CDR2: LNHDA and SQIVND (reference sequence). Trimming at V came to 5 bases and at J to 16 bases, leaving 13 bases not matched to a gene. Profiled with immunoSEQ multiplex PCR; TCRdb holds only in-frame clones, not every one. Here the sample spans a few hundred thousand clones, more than 80% being singletons. Cohort assignment relied on participant-reported clinical history. V is TRBV19 and J is TRBJ2-4; 14 positions agree with TRBD2. The source is a man between 35 and 55 years old who had recovered from COVID-19. Sequenced sample: PBMCs or T cells enriched from blood (not recorded which). This chain's CDR3 is CASSVPTSGGAGLYF. CDR3 DNA: TGTGCCAGTAGTGTCCCGACTAGCGGGGGGGCCGGGTTATACTTC.